Below are 28 T cell receptor beta chains sequenced from a single sample in a study of beta chain features in type 1 diabetes. Study results and caveats: Type 1 diabetes patients had moderately but significantly shorter TCRB CDR3s in all four CD4+ subsets.

As every portion of the isolated RNA was reverse transcribed, the sequencing read expressed TCRB transcripts. Generated by immunoSEQ multiplex PCR, the TCRdb table keeps only in-frame clones and is missing some. The data hold roughly 340,000 clones, with roughly an eighth observed a single time. No antigen is known for these receptors. The sample comprised naive CD4+ T cells from blood. The receptors shown here come from a young woman with type 1 diabetes.

The genes are TRBV11-2 and TRBJ2-7, with a tentative D call TRBD1 (5 bases). V was shortened by 2 bases and J by 3 bases, with 11 bases between the two germline ends. This CDR3 contains 14 residues. Per germline, CDR1 SGHAT and CDR2 FQNNGV. In nucleotides, the CDR3 is TGTGCCAGCAGCTTACAGGGCCCCAACTACGAGCAGTACTTC. Its protein is CASSLQGPNYEQYF.

A few counts support this clone. The chain carries TRBV5-1 and TRBJ2-6; 7 nucleotides line up with TRBD1. This CDR3 is built from 17 residues. CDR1 is SGHRS and CDR2 is YFSETQ in the germline V gene. Trimming cost V 4 bases and J 0 bases; bases outside gene matches: 7. CDR3 loop: CASSNRDSLSGANVLTF. The CDR3 DNA reads as TGCGCCAGCAGCAACCGGGACAGCCTCTCTGGGGCCAACGTCCTGACTTTC.

The V call is TRBV9, the J call TRBJ2-7; 7 bases agree with TRBD2. CDR3 length: 14 amino acids. CDR1 is SGDLS and CDR2 is YYNGEE in the germline V gene. J was trimmed by 2 bases and V by 0 bases; bases with no gene match: 2. The CDR3 DNA follows: TGTGCCAGCAGCGTAGGGGAGGGGACCTACGAGCAGTACTTC. It yields the protein CASSVGEGTYEQYF.

The rearrangement links TRBV7-2 to TRBJ1-1, with a tentative D call TRBD1 (5 bases). Trimming took off 5 bases at V and 0 bases at J, with 13 bases between the two ends. This CDR3 spans 15 amino acids. Per the germline V gene, CDR1 is SGHTA and CDR2 is FQGNSA. Here the CDR3 DNA reads TGTGCCAGCAGCCGGGGGAGGGGAATGAACACTGAAGCTTTCTTT. As protein: CASSRGRGMNTEAFF.

The rearrangement uses TRBV5-1 and TRBJ2-6; D is unresolved. Trimming stripped 4 bases from V and 0 bases from J, with 5 bases between. The CDR3 has 14 residues. Per the germline V gene, CDR1 is SGHRS and CDR2 is YFSETQ. The CDR3 is CASSESSGANVLTF. CDR3 sequence (DNA): TGCGCCAGCAGCGAGAGCTCTGGGGCCAACGTCCTGACTTTC.

This chain uses TRBV4-2 with TRBJ2-1, with 8 bases identical to TRBD2. This CDR3 is built from 15 residues. Germline values: CDR1 LGHNA, CDR2 YNFKEQ. V was pared by 1 base and J by 8 bases, with 7 bases of the junction left unmatched. Written as DNA, the CDR3 is TGTGCCAGCAGCCAAGCCTCGGGGGGGGATCATGAGCAGTTCTTC. Translating gives CASSQASGGDHEQFF.

V usage is TRBV27 and J usage is TRBJ2-7, with D possibly TRBD1 on 5 matching bases. Germline lookup yields CDR1 MNHEY and CDR2 SMNVEV (reference sequence). This CDR3 has 13 residues. V lost 1 base and J lost 2, with 6 bases in between. The CDR3 here is CASSLWGAYEQYF. For the CDR3, the DNA is TGTGCCAGCAGTTTATGGGGCGCCTACGAGCAGTACTTC.

This clone has a handful of counts. This chain connects TRBV19 to TRBJ1-1, with a possible D match to TRBD1 (6 bases). The CDR3 consists of 14 residues. Germline lookup yields CDR1 LNHDA and CDR2 SQIVND (reference sequence). V dropped 5 bases and J dropped 3 bases, with 13 bases sitting between them. This chain's CDR3 is CASSLTGIDTEAFF. CDR3 nucleotide sequence: TGTGCCAGTAGTTTGACAGGAATTGACACTGAAGCTTTCTTT.

V usage is TRBV18 and J usage is TRBJ1-5; the match to TRBD1 covers 7 bases. The germline V gene has CDR1 KGHSH and CDR2 LQKENI. V shed 3 bases and J 5 bases; nucleotides not matched to a gene: 19. The CDR3 sequence is 19 residues long. CDR3 sequence: CASSPIPFPAGTAHQPQHF. CDR3 nucleotides: TGTGCCAGCTCACCCATACCGTTCCCCGCCGGGACAGCCCATCAGCCCCAGCATTTT.

This clone was recorded a few times. The V call is TRBV7-9, the J call TRBJ2-1; possibly TRBD1 for D (6 bases). With 5 bases removed from V and 7 bases from J, the gap between germline ends came to 6 bases. This CDR3 is 11 amino acids long. Germline CDR1 SEHNR, CDR2 FQNEAQ (reference sequence). The CDR3 protein is CASSQGNEQFF. The CDR3 nucleotides are TGTGCCAGCAGCCAGGGGAATGAGCAGTTCTTC.

This clone was observed a few times. The CDR3: CASSVDRATYEQYF. CDR3 DNA sequence: TGTGCCAGCAGCGTAGACAGGGCGACCTACGAGCAGTACTTC. The chain is built from TRBV9 and TRBJ2-7; the D gene is possibly TRBD1 (6 bases). Trimming cost V 0 bases and J 2 bases, with 9 bases left between them. The CDR3 is made up of 14 amino acids. CDR1 and CDR2 (germline): SGDLS, YYNGEE.

The chain uses TRBV7-3 and TRBJ2-1; possibly TRBD2 for D (5 bases). V was cut by 3 bases and J by 2 bases, with 8 bases left in between. CDR3 length: 14 amino acids. Germline V lookup: CDR1 SGHTA, CDR2 FQGTGA. CDR3 sequence (DNA): TGTGCCAGCAGCTTCGGGGTAACCTACAATGAGCAGTTCTTC. Its protein is CASSFGVTYNEQFF.

This clone was recorded a few times. This rearrangement joins TRBV2 to TRBJ2-1; weak D call: TRBD2 (6 bases). V gave up 3 bases and J gave up 8 bases, with 11 bases separating them. Germline loops: CDR1 SNHLY, CDR2 FYNNEI. The CDR3 has 13 residues. The CDR3 sequence: CASSEGGDHEQFF. CDR3 in DNA: TGTGCCAGCAGTGAGGGGGGAGATCATGAGCAGTTCTTC.

The rearrangement uses TRBV28 and TRBJ1-2, with D possibly matching TRBD1 (5 bases). V gave up 2 bases and J gave up 13 bases, with 14 bases separating them. Germline V gives CDR1 MDHEN, CDR2 SYDVKM. This CDR3 comprises 12 residues. This CDR3 reads CASSLPPGGGTF. In nucleotides, the CDR3 is TGTGCCAGCAGTTTACCCCCGGGCGGGGGCACCTTC.

This clone appeared a few times. The rearrangement joins TRBV10-3 to TRBJ2-7, with D possibly being TRBD1 (5 bases). CDR1 is ENHRY, CDR2 SYGVKD, per germline. V was shortened by 10 bases and J by 3 bases, with 13 bases between the two germline ends. The CDR3 sequence is 12 residues long. The CDR3 region has the DNA TGTGCCACCTCGATGACAGTCTACGAGCAGTACTTC. Translating it yields CATSMTVYEQYF.

The V call is TRBV7-9, the J call TRBJ2-5; a weak D match, TRBD1 (5 bases). Germline CDR1 is SEHNR and CDR2 is FQNEAQ (reference sequence). The length of the CDR3 is 12 residues. The germline V and J ends were trimmed by 6 bases and 1 base, with 6 bases remaining between them. The CDR3 DNA reads TGTGCCAGCAGAGGGGCCCAAGAGACCCAGTACTTC. Its protein is CASRGAQETQYF.

The V call is TRBV4-3, the J call TRBJ1-2; tentative D call: TRBD1 (5 bases). CDR1 LGHNA and CDR2 YSLEER come from the germline V gene. CDR3 length: 14 amino acids. The V and J ends lost 0 bases and 6 bases respectively, with 11 bases between them. The CDR3 DNA is TGCGCCAGCAGCCAAGACGTGAAGGGGAATGGCTACACCTTC. It translates to CASSQDVKGNGYTF.

This clone was seen a few times. This chain links TRBV30 with TRBJ1-1; TRBD1 is a possible D gene (6 bases). The ends were cut back, 8 bases at V and 7 bases at J, with 17 bases in the middle. The CDR3 has 12 residues. In germline, CDR1 is GTSNPN, CDR2 SVGIG (reference sequence). The CDR3 here is CAKGHCPYEAFF. DNA for the CDR3: TGTGCCAAGGGACATTGCCCCTATGAAGCTTTCTTT.

This clone was seen only a few times. The CDR3 bases are TGTGCCAGCAGCACCGACGCAGGGGCGATCTATGGCTACACCTTC. It codes for CASSTDAGAIYGYTF. The rearrangement links TRBV7-9 to TRBJ1-2, with D maybe TRBD1 (6 bases). The CDR3 loop spans 15 amino acids. Germline values: CDR1 SEHNR, CDR2 FQNEAQ (reference sequence). V dropped 5 bases and J dropped 4 bases, with 17 bases sitting between them.

This clone appeared a few times. The chain joins TRBV5-1 to TRBJ1-5, with D uncertain. Germline V gene lookup returns CDR1 SGHRS and CDR2 YFSETQ. The CDR3 sequence is 15 residues long. Trimming removed 0 bases at V and 2 bases at J, with 9 bases between. For the CDR3, the DNA is TGCGCCAGCAGCTTGGGAGGGCAGGGCAATCAGCCCCAGCATTTT. It specifies CASSLGGQGNQPQHF.

This clone was recorded a few times. The chain uses TRBV5-1 and TRBJ1-6, with unresolved D. The CDR3 runs to 15 residues. Germline values: CDR1 SGHRS, CDR2 YFSETQ. V was clipped by 0 bases and J by 8 bases, with 12 bases between them. DNA of the CDR3: TGCGCCAGCAGCTTGGTAGCGGGGTTAGATTCACCCCTCCACTTT. Translating it yields CASSLVAGLDSPLHF. The complete variable domain, with remaining parts taken from reference TRBV5-1 and TRBJ1-6, reads KAGVTQTPRYLIKTRGQQVTLSCSPISGHRSVSWYQQTPGQGLQFLFEYFSETQRNKGNFPGRFSGRQFSNSRSEMNVSTLELGDSALYLCASSLVAGLDSPLHFGNGTRLTVT.

The CDR3 coding sequence is TGTGCCACCCGGGACAGGCAAACTGAAGCTTTCTTT. Amino acid sequence: CATRDRQTEAFF. This chain connects TRBV6-6 to TRBJ1-1; TRBD1 agrees at 8 bases. Germline CDR1 and CDR2: MNHNY and SVGAGI (reference sequence). The CDR3 is 12 amino acids. Germline trimming cut 10 bases from V and 5 bases from J; bases unmatched to any gene: 6.

The rearrangement links TRBV7-8 to TRBJ1-6, with D possibly matching TRBD1 (5 bases). The CDR3 is 15 residues long. Looked up from germline, CDR1 is SGHVS and CDR2 is FQNEAQ. V was pared by 2 bases and J by 7 bases, with 12 bases between. CDR3 residues: CASSLNSGSNSPLHF. CDR3 DNA sequence: TGTGCCAGCAGCTTAAACTCAGGGTCCAATTCACCCCTCCACTTT.

This clone turned up a few times. The chain's CDR3 is CASTPWGGSDTQYF. CDR3 nucleotides: TGTGCCAGCACCCCATGGGGGGGATCAGATACGCAGTATTTT. The rearrangement links TRBV7-2 to TRBJ2-3, with 7 bases identical to TRBD2. J was trimmed by 4 bases and V by 7 bases; bases with no gene match: 8. Germline CDR1 and CDR2: SGHTA and FQGNSA. This CDR3 spans 14 amino acids. The full variable domain, its missing parts supplied by reference TRBV7-2 and TRBJ2-3, is GAGVSQSPSNKVTEKGKDVELRCDPISGHTALYWYRQSLGQGLEFLIYFQGNSAPDKSGLPSDRFSAERTGGSVSTLTIQRTQQEDSAVYLCASTPWGGSDTQYFGPGTRLTVL.

Written as DNA, the CDR3 is TGTGCCAGCAGGCTGACTAACAATGAGCAGTTCTTC. The encoded protein is CASRLTNNEQFF. The V and J genes are TRBV2 and TRBJ2-1, with D possibly matching TRBD2 (5 bases). This CDR3 region has 12 residues. Deletions cut 6 bases from V and 5 bases from J, with 8 bases between. Germline V gene lookup returns CDR1 SNHLY and CDR2 FYNNEI.

A few counts support this clone. The chain links TRBV2 to TRBJ2-7; tentatively, D is TRBD2 (6 bases). The CDR3 is 15 amino acids. Per the germline V gene, CDR1 is SNHLY and CDR2 is FYNNEI. The germline V and J ends were trimmed by 7 bases and 4 bases, with 20 bases remaining between them. The CDR3 DNA sequence: TGTGCCAGCATCGAGCGGGCAGGGAGTCTGTACGAGCAGTACTTC. Protein: CASIERAGSLYEQYF.

This clone was counted only a few times. V is TRBV29-1 and J is TRBJ2-7; TRBD1 matches at 8 bases. The V segment lost 7 bases and the J segment 5 bases; nucleotides outside the gene matches: 16. Germline CDR1 SQVTM, CDR2 ANQGSEA. The CDR3 extends over 15 amino acids. CDR3 loop: CSATPPGGGRDEQYF. In DNA, the CDR3 is TGCAGCGCCACTCCACCAGGGGGCGGGCGGGACGAGCAGTACTTC.

V and J are TRBV11-2 and TRBJ2-2; D may be TRBD1 (6 bases). CDR3 length equals 17 residues. Trimming left V 5 bases short and J 1 base short, with 17 bases between. Germline V CDR1 and CDR2: SGHAT, FQNNGV. In nucleotides, the CDR3 is TGTGCCAGCAGCCCGAAACATACAGGGAGGAACACCGGGGAGCTGTTTTTT. Amino acid sequence: CASSPKHTGRNTGELFF.